This T cell receptor beta chain derives from a study of T cell repertoires in cytomegalovirus infection. Overall study: Recently identified HLA-C-restricted CMV epitopes were among the peptides used. CMV infection and matching HLA type were both indicated by public TCR beta signatures.

In TCRdb, the reads were re-called with MiXCR into one record per CDR3 protein. Of approximately 110,000 distinct CDR3 sequences listed, under 45% are singletons. Germline CDR1 SEHNR, CDR2 FQNEAQ (reference sequence). The CDR3 sequence is 16 residues long. Deletions cut 1 base from V and 7 bases from J, with 16 bases between. On this clonotype: Its antigen is not identified.

Findings of the study overall: There were HLA-C-restricted CMV-specific TCR beta clonotypes dominating the ex vivo response.

The starting material was CD8+ T cells from cultured PBMCs, obtained from culture after CMV antigen stimulation. The source is a human donor in good health (CMV status not recorded). Some clones in this sample may be carry-over from other donors' samples. J is TRBJ1-4 and V is TRBV7-9; TRBD1 is a possible D gene (6 bases). CDR3 region: CASSLDGTPASEKLFF. In DNA, the CDR3 is TGTGCCAGCAGCTTAGACGGGACACCGGCGAGTGAAAAACTGTTTTTT.